Following are 14 T cell receptor beta chains from one sample sequenced in a study of cytomegalovirus exposure and HLA in healthy donors (dated by TCRdb to the late 2010s). Library method: the immunoSEQ multiplex PCR assay. A mixture of 60 forward primers for TCR Vbeta segments and 13 reverse primers for TCR Jbeta segments was used in the multiplex PCR. TCRdb stores this immuneACCESS table with in-frame sequences only. Part of the clones is absent; in the studies checked, under half of the shortfall reflects unresolved V genes, and no reason is known for the rest. The sample table holds around 280,000 clones, of which approximately 90% were seen once. Less than 2.5% of the sample lies in the top ten. The sequenced sample consisted of PBMCs. Receptors were obtained from a woman between 18 and 30 years old in good health and CMV-seronegative.

In this sample, this clone turned up once. The chain uses TRBV5-1 and TRBJ2-5, with 8 bases aligning to TRBD2. The CDR3 contains 15 residues. V gave up 2 bases and J gave up 5 bases; unmatched junction bases: 8. Germline CDR1 and CDR2: SGHRS and YFSETQ. This CDR3 is CASSFGAGVGETQYF. CDR3 nucleotide sequence: TGCGCCAGCAGCTTCGGAGCGGGGGTCGGGGAGACCCAGTACTTC.

The chain employs TRBV9 and TRBJ1-1; TRBD1 matches at 9 bases. The length of the CDR3 is 14 residues. CDR1 and CDR2 (germline): SGDLS, YYNGEE. The J segment lost 1 base and the V segment lost 6 bases, leaving 4 bases of the junction unmatched. CDR3 region: CASTPTGGNTEAFF. The CDR3 DNA follows: TGTGCCAGCACCCCGACAGGGGGGAACACTGAAGCTTTCTTT. The variable domain in full, completed from reference TRBV9 and TRBJ1-1, reads DSGVTQTPKHLITATGQRVTLRCSPRSGDLSVYWYQQSLDQGLQFLIQYYNGEERAKGNILERFSAQQFPDLHSELNLSSLELGDSALYFCASTPTGGNTEAFFGQGTRLTVV.

The genes are TRBV6-1 and TRBJ2-1; D possibly corresponds to TRBD2 (7 bases). Trimming took off 8 bases at V and 4 bases at J, with 15 bases between the two ends. The CDR3 is 14 residues long. CDR1 MNHNS and CDR2 SASEGT come from the germline V gene. In DNA form, the CDR3 reads TGTGCCAGCCTAAGGGGGGGGAAATACAATGAGCAGTTCTTC. Residues: CASLRGGKYNEQFF.

The rearrangement joins TRBV5-1 to TRBJ2-5; TRBD2 matches 12 bases. J was trimmed by 5 bases and V by 1 base; bases with no gene match: 6. The CDR3 is 16 residues long. Per the germline V gene, CDR1 is SGHRS and CDR2 is YFSETQ. The CDR3 sequence is CASSLIPSGGGETQYF. The CDR3 bases are TGCGCCAGCAGCTTGATCCCTAGCGGGGGGGGTGAGACCCAGTACTTC.

CDR3 loop: CASSPLLAGGTDTQYF. In DNA, the CDR3 is TGTGCCAGTAGTCCTCTACTAGCGGGGGGCACAGATACGCAGTATTTT. The chain joins TRBV19 to TRBJ2-3, with TRBD2 matching 11 bases. The CDR3 loop spans 16 amino acids. Germline trimming cut 5 bases from V and 1 base from J; bases unmatched to any gene: 5. The germline gives CDR1 LNHDA, CDR2 SQIVND (reference sequence).

This sequence joins TRBV7-9 and TRBJ2-7, with 15 bases that match TRBD2. V was clipped by 5 bases and J by 7 bases; unmatched bases: 9. The CDR3 sequence is 16 residues long. The germline CDR1 and CDR2 sequences are SEHNR and FQNEAQ (reference sequence). CDR3 nucleotide sequence: TGTGCCAGCAGCCCTGGACTAGCGGGGGGGCCGTGGGAGCAGTACTTC. It is translated as CASSPGLAGGPWEQYF.

This clone was seen a few times. This chain links TRBV12-2 with TRBJ2-5; TRBD2 is the table's D call, not checked against the DNA. TRBV12-2 is a recognized pseudogene. This CDR3 region has 17 residues. The CDR3 region has the DNA TGTGCAAGTCGCTTAGCGGTCGGGAGGGCGTACCAAGAGACCCAGTACTTC. Encoded protein: CASRLAVGRAYQETQYF.

This clone was detected a few times. The chain recombines TRBV25-1 with TRBJ1-1; D might be TRBD1 (5 bases). Trimming cost V 3 bases and J 1 base, with 12 bases left between them. The CDR3 length is 15 residues. The germline V gene encodes CDR1 MGHDK and CDR2 SYGVNS. This CDR3 reads CASSDPATGNTEAFF. The CDR3 nucleotides read TGTGCCAGCAGTGACCCCGCTACAGGGAACACTGAAGCTTTCTTT.

Of note for this clone: The junction does not match germline at one end; this may be a read error. The V and J genes are TRBV7-9 and TRBJ1-1; D is uncertain. Germline lookup yields CDR1 SEHNR and CDR2 FQNEAQ (reference sequence). The CDR3 runs 14 residues. Written as DNA, the CDR3 is TGTTCCAGCAGCTTAGAAGGACTTTGGGCTGAAGCTTTCTTT. As protein: CSSSLEGLWAEAFF.

The CDR3 here is CASSFGNLAKNIQYF. DNA for the CDR3: TGCGCCAGCAGCTTCGGGAATCTAGCCAAAAACATTCAGTACTTC. The chain employs TRBV5-1 and TRBJ2-4; D is perhaps TRBD2 (5 bases). Germline loops: CDR1 SGHRS, CDR2 YFSETQ. V gave up 2 bases and J gave up 0 bases, with 9 bases separating them. CDR3 length equals 15 residues.

This clone was seen only a few times. The chain joins TRBV7-9 to TRBJ1-1, with D maybe TRBD1 (6 bases). The CDR3 consists of 16 residues. Germline V gene data show CDR1 as SEHNR and CDR2 as FQNEAQ (reference sequence). V gave up 3 bases and J gave up 5 bases, with 19 bases separating them. This CDR3 is CASSFLGTWAETEAFF. CDR3 nucleotide sequence: TGTGCCAGCAGCTTTTTGGGGACATGGGCCGAGACTGAAGCTTTCTTT.

The chain recombines TRBV27 with TRBJ1-2, with unresolved D. The CDR3 covers 14 residues. The germline gives CDR1 MNHEY, CDR2 SMNVEV (reference sequence). The V and J ends lost 6 bases and 0 bases respectively, with 11 bases between them. For the CDR3, the DNA is TGTGCCAGCAGCCCCTGGCTCGCTAACTATGGCTACACCTTC. As protein: CASSPWLANYGYTF.

The V gene is TRBV1, the J gene TRBJ2-7; the table names TRBD2, a call not compared with the DNA. TRBV1 is noted as a pseudogene. CDR3 length: 16 amino acids. The CDR3 DNA follows: TGCACCAGCAGCGCTGCGTCTGGCGGGGGGGCCTACGAGCAGTACTTC. It yields the protein CTSSAASGGGAYEQYF.

V is TRBV19 and J is TRBJ1-5; 8 bases line up with TRBD1. Germline trimming cut 3 bases from V and 4 bases from J; bases unmatched to any gene: 5. CDR1 is LNHDA and CDR2 is SQIVND in the germline V gene (reference sequence). This CDR3 has 15 amino acids. CDR3 coding DNA: TGTGCCAGTAGTATGGACAGGGTCGGAAATCAGCCCCAGCATTTT. This gives the protein CASSMDRVGNQPQHF.